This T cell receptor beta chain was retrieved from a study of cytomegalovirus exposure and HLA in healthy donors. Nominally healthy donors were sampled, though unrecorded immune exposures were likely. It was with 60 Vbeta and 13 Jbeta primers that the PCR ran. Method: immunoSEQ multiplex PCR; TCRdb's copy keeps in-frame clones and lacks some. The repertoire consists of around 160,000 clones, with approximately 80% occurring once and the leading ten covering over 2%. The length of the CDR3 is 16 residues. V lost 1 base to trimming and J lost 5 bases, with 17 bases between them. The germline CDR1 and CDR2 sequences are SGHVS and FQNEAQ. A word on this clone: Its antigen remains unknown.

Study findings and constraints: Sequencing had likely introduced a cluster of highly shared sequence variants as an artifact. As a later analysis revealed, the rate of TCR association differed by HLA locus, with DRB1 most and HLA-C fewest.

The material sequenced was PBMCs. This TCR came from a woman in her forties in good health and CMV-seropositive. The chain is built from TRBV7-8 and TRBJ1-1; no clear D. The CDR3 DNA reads TGTGCCAGCAGCTTAGAAACGGTGCCGCTGGTGACTGAAGCTTTCTTT. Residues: CASSLETVPLVTEAFF.